This T cell receptor beta chain appears in the sequencing data of a study of blood T cell repertoires in COVID-19. The V gene lost 8 bases and the J gene lost 4 bases, with 14 bases spanning the gap. CDR3 length: 14 residues. The germline V gene has CDR1 MNHEY and CDR2 SVGAGI. In Seattle, patients joined the study during active infection and were tracked longitudinally. Profiled with immunoSEQ multiplex PCR; TCRdb holds only in-frame clones, not every one. Counted here are about 230,000 clones, 75% to 85% occurring once; the ten biggest clones make up 4% to 6%. The chain uses TRBV6-5 and TRBJ2-2; D is possibly TRBD2 (5 bases). Sequenced input: peripheral blood. This clonotype was obtained from a man between 50 and 59 years old with COVID-19, enrolled during active disease. The CDR3 nucleotides read TGTGCCAGCGGGCTAAGAGGGTCCACCGGGGAGCTGTTTTTT. This translates into CASGLRGSTGELFF.